Each of the 10 T cell receptor beta chains below was sequenced from the same sample in a study of T cells in Graves' hyperthyroidism and ophthalmopathy. RNA transcripts served as the template for amplifying TCR beta CDR3 regions. Researchers ran a first-round RT-PCR on the TCR CDR3 using the HTBI primer set. TCRdb passed the multiplex PCR reads through MiXCR, listing each CDR3 protein once. The data show about 360,000 distinct CDR3 sequences, roughly 14% seen once. Sequenced material: blood. These receptors came from a man aged 25-45 years with Graves' hyperthyroidism that later progressed to Graves' ophthalmopathy.

This clonotype was seen many times. The gene calls are TRBV29-1 and TRBJ1-1; D uncertain. The CDR3 totals 13 residues. The germline gives CDR1 SQVTM, CDR2 ANQGSEA. The V end was cut by 3 bases, the J end by 10 bases, with 18 bases between. The CDR3 reads CSVDAPGPGGAFF. The CDR3, as DNA: TGCAGCGTTGACGCCCCGGGCCCCGGTGGAGCTTTCTTT. The whole variable domain, filled in from reference TRBV29-1 and TRBJ1-1, reads SAVISQKPSRDICQRGTSLTIQCQVDSQVTMMFWYRQQPGQSLTLIATANQGSEATYESGFVIDKFPISRPNLTFSTLTVSNMSPEDSSIYLCSVDAPGPGGAFFGQGTRLTVV.

This clonotype was counted at least ten times. The chain carries TRBV9 and TRBJ1-1; no reliable D call. Germline values: CDR1 SGDLS, CDR2 YYNGEE. CDR3 length: 13 residues. The germline V and J ends were trimmed by 4 bases and 5 bases, with 12 bases remaining between them. The CDR3 bases are TGTGCCAGCAGCCCCGGACGGGAGACTGAAGCTTTCTTT. Translation: CASSPGRETEAFF.

This clonotype was counted ten times or more. The chain uses TRBV3-1 and TRBJ2-1, with TRBD1 matching over 10 bases. Germline-derived CDR1 and CDR2 are LGHDT and YNNKEL (reference sequence). This CDR3 has 16 residues. Trimming removed 4 bases from V and 4 bases from J; junction bases left unmatched: 7. The DNA of the CDR3 is TGTGCCAGCAGCCTAGACAGGGGGCACCATTACAATGAGCAGTTCTTC. Translation: CASSLDRGHHYNEQFF.

This clonotype was detected ten times or more. The chain combines TRBV3-1 with TRBJ2-7, with TRBD2 matching 9 bases. The CDR3 sequence is 14 residues long. The V and J ends lost 6 bases and 3 bases, in that order; junction bases with no gene match: 6. CDR1 LGHDT and CDR2 YNNKEL come from the germline V gene (reference sequence). CDR3 sequence: CASSVSGGSYEQYF. CDR3 coding DNA: TGTGCCAGCAGTGTCAGCGGGGGGAGCTACGAGCAGTACTTC.

Details on this clonotype: Possible read error: a much larger clone is one base away. The J gene is TRBJ2-7, the V gene TRBV20-1; D possibly corresponds to TRBD2 (5 bases). The CDR3 consists of 12 residues. Between the trimmed V and J ends, which lost 6 bases and 4 bases, there was a span of 13 bases. Germline CDR1 and CDR2: DFQATT and SNEGSKA (reference sequence). This CDR3 reads CSAWTGGYEQYF. The CDR3 DNA sequence: TGCAGTGCGTGGACTGGAGGTTACGAGCAGTACTTC.

This clonotype was detected many times. The chain couples TRBV28 to TRBJ2-7; 7 bases agree with TRBD1. J lost 2 bases, V lost 6 bases, and 7 bases had no gene match. The CDR3 spans 14 residues. The germline V gene encodes CDR1 MDHEN and CDR2 SYDVKM. CDR3 sequence: CASRAPGQTYEQYF. The CDR3 region has the DNA TGTGCCAGCAGGGCCCCGGGACAGACCTACGAGCAGTACTTC.

This clonotype was picked up many times. The CDR3 nucleotides are TGTGCCGTCCACAGGGGGCGGACCGGGGAGCTGTTTTTT. Protein product: CAVHRGRTGELFF. The chain is built from TRBV7-9 and TRBJ2-2; 9 positions match TRBD1. This CDR3 has 13 residues. CDR1 and CDR2 from the germline V gene are SEHNR and FQNEAQ (reference sequence). After removal of 11 bases from V and 5 bases from J, the junction contained 6 bases not matched to a gene.

The sample holds a few counts of this clonotype. The rearrangement links TRBV4-2 to TRBJ2-3; perhaps TRBD1 as D (6 bases). Germline assignment: CDR1 LGHNA and CDR2 YNFKEQ. V lost 0 bases and J 2 bases, leaving 12 bases between the germline ends. This CDR3 comprises 16 residues. The CDR3 is CASSQEGWDNTDTQYF. The CDR3 DNA sequence: TGTGCCAGCAGCCAAGAGGGGTGGGACAACACAGATACGCAGTATTTT.

In its sample, this clonotype was seen many times. The chain recombines TRBV6-2 or TRBV6-3 with TRBJ1-4; the D is unclear. Germline CDR1 MNHEY, CDR2 SVGEGT. CDR3 length: 15 residues. The V end was cut by 7 bases, the J end by 3 bases, with 15 bases between. CDR3 DNA sequence: TGTGCCAGCACTGCCCGATCCGCTTCTAATGAAAAACTGTTTTTT. Translating gives CASTARSASNEKLFF.

The genes are TRBV27 and TRBJ2-4; D remains ambiguous. The CDR3 loop spans 12 amino acids. V gave up 1 base and J gave up 5 bases, with 3 bases separating them. Germline V gene data show CDR1 as MNHEY and CDR2 as SMNVEV (reference sequence). The CDR3 reads CASSLCQNIQYF. The CDR3 nucleotides are TGTGCCAGCAGTTTATGCCAAAACATTCAGTACTTC.